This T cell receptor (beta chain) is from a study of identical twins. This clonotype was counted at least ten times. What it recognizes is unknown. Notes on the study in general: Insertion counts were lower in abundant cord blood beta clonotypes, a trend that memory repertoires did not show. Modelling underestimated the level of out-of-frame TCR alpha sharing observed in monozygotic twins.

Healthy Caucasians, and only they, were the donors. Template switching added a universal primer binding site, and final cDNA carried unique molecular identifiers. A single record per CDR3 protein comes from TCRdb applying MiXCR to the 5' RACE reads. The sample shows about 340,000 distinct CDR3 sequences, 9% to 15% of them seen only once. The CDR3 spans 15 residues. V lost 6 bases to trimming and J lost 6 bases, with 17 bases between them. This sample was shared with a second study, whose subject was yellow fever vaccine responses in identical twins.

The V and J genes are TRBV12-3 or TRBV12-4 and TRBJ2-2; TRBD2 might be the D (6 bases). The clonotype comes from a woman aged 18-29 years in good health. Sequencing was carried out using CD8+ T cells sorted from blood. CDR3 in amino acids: CASSPLGGGPGELFF. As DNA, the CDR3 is TGTGCCAGCAGCCCCTTGGGGGGAGGCCCCGGGGAGCTGTTTTTT.